Described below is a single T cell receptor beta chain sequence and its context. This entry is derived from a study of technical replicates of blood from a handful of donors. Data came from immunoSEQ multiplex PCR; TCRdb stores just in-frame clones and leaves some out. The data show tens of thousands of clones, 90% seen once. The CDR3 consists of 15 residues. The V gene's germline CDR1 is MNHEY and CDR2 SMNVEV (reference sequence). The V gene lost 1 base and the J gene lost 6 bases, with 15 bases spanning the gap. The TCR comes from a human donor in good health. Some clones in this sample may be carry-over from other donors' samples. The V gene is TRBV27, the J gene TRBJ1-1; D remains unclear. Sequenced sample: PBMCs. The CDR3 DNA reads TGTGCCAGCAGTTTATTTAGAGGTACCAAGGCTGAAGCTTTCTTT. The encoded protein is CASSLFRGTKAEAFF.